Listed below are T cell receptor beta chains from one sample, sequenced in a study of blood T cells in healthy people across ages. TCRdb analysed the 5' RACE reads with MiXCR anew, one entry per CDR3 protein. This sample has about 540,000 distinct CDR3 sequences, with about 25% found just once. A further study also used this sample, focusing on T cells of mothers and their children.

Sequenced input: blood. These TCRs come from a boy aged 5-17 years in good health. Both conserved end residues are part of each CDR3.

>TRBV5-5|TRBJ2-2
CASSSPGTGNTGELFF
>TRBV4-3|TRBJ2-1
CASSQGKSDRGSHEQFF
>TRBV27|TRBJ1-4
CATSFRGGGPTNEKLFF
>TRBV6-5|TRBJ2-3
CASSSSGGAGDTQYF
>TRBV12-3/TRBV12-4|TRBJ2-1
CASSLHRVGNEQFF
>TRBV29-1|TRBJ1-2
CSVVNNYGYTF
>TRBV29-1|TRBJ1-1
CSVEGPASGIGAFF
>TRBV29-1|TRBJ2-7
CGVAGGPYEQYF
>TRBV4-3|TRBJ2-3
CASSQDRSTDTQYF
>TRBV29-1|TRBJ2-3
CSVEVGGGSLGDTQYF
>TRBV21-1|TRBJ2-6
CASSIRTGNLSGANVLTF
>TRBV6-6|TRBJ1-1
CASSFPGQGREAFF
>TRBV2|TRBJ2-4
CASSDRNKNIQYF
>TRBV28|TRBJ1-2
CASSLTEAYGYTF
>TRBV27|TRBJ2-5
CASAGQGGETQYF
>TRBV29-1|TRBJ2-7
CSVRTGGYEQYF
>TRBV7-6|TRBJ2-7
CASSLGAGLVYEQYF
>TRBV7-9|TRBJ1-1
CASSARTELNTEAFF
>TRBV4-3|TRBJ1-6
CASSQDLAANSPLHF
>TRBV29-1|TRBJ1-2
CSVTIGHSSRNYGYTF
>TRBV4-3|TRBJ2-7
CASKREWGPSYEQYF
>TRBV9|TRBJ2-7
CASSVGSRSYEQYF
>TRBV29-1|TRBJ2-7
CSVEDEVSGAYEQYF
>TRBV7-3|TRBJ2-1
CASSLLPPGQGNEQFF
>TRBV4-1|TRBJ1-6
CASSPTTASYNSPLHF
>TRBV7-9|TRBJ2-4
CASSLQESGKNIQYF
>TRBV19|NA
CASTRERTSYNEQFF
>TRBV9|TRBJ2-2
CASSEGSVTRNTGELFF
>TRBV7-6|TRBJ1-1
CASSPRGQNLNTEAFF
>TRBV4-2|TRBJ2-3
CASRKLPGRTDTQYF
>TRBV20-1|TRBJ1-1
CSARAHTEAFF
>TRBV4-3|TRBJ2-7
CASSQVIAGGSSYEQYF
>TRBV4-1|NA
CASSAGEWVDEQFF
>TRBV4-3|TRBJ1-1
CASSQDLAGRNTEAFF
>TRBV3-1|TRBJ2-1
CASRMGGGVYNEQFF
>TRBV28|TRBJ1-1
CASSALRIDGTEAFF
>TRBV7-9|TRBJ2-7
CASSLSNEQYF
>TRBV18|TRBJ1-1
CASSPLGGKNTEAFF
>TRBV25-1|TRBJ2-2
CASSETQRNAGELFF
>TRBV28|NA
CASSPQLGTGGPYEQYF
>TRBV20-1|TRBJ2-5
CSANEVDQETQYF
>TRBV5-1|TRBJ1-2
CASSLDRGPAGYTF
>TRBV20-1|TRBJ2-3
CSAGPRQGVFTSTDTQYF
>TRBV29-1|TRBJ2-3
CSSKTGKTDTQYF
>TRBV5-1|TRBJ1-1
CASRDGRGVEAFF
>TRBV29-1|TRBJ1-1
CSLGQGARGAFF
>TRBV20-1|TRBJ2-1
CSARIPLAGDSYNEQFF
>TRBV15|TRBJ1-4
CATSRDRTEEKLFF
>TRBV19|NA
CASSGSSAPYEQYF
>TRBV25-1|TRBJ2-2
CASLPTGELFF
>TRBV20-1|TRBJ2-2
CSAATAGRFTGELFF
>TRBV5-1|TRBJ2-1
CASRLQEKYNEQFF